This TCR beta chain stems from a study of T cells after yellow fever vaccination. General study points: Clonotypes shared by both compartments, CD4 and CD8, made up a small share. Subsequent booster samples again held most clones from primary vaccination (96% CD4, 88% CD8). Abundant clonotypes from the bulk population could contaminate FACS-sorted repertoires.

5'RACE template switching added a universal primer site and UMIs to TCR cDNA. TCRdb passed the 5' RACE reads through MiXCR, listing each CDR3 protein once. Of a few hundred thousand distinct CDR3 sequences listed, approximately 3.9% are singletons. As concerns this clonotype: Antigen unknown.

The CDR3 runs 15 residues. CDR1 is SQVTM and CDR2 is ANQGSEA in the germline V gene. V gave up 6 bases and J gave up 7 bases; unmatched junction bases: 8. This clonotype was obtained from a man between 18 and 29 years old who received the YFV17D yellow fever vaccine. This specimen consisted of PBMCs, obtained 5 days after the yellow fever booster vaccination. This chain joins TRBV29-1 and TRBJ2-2; 13 bases fit TRBD2. In DNA form, the CDR3 reads TGCAGCGTAATGGGACTAGCGGGGTCGGGCGGGGAGCTGTTTTTT. Its protein product is CSVMGLAGSGGELFF.